This TCR beta chain was recovered during a study of blood T cells in healthy people across ages. This clonotype was counted many times. Its antigen remains unidentified. The CDR3 is 11 residues long. The germline V gene encodes CDR1 SGHRS and CDR2 YFSETQ. V lost 1 base and J lost 6, with 4 bases in between. Whole-study findings and limits: TCR beta diversity per million T cells fell roughly linearly with age. Versus aged donors, long-lived donors had higher diversity and more naive CD4+ cells.

The second PCR ran roughly 7 to 12 cycles with a sample-barcoded 5' primer and J-beta primers. A template-switch adaptor with 12 random nucleotides tagged each cDNA molecule. No fewer than 2.5 million CDR3-containing paired-end reads came from each sample. Using its own MiXCR run on the 5' RACE reads, TCRdb lists one record per CDR3 protein. The table has 550,000 to 750,000 distinct CDR3 sequences, 21% seen once. This receptor was obtained from a man between 65 and 85 years old in good health. This chain connects TRBV5-1 to TRBJ2-5; D uncertain. Source material: blood. The DNA of the CDR3 is TGCGCCAGCAGCTTGCAACAGACCCAGTACTTC. It codes for CASSLQQTQYF.